The 21 T cell receptor beta chains below come from one sample, sequenced in a study of shared clonotypes between healthy human individuals (dated by TCRdb to about 2020). The library was prepared using the immunoSEQ multiplex PCR assay. Imported from immuneACCESS, the table was reduced by TCRdb to in-frame sequences with V and J called. These copies leave out some clones; in studies compared against another copy, an unresolved V gene accounts for under half, and the cause of the remainder is not known. Recorded for this sample are 1,500,000 or so clones; roughly 97% of them occurred a single time. The ten largest make up approximately 1% of the sample. The sample consisted of naive CD4+ T cells sorted from blood. Reading the label with the study, this specimen's cell subset or site is: CD45RA+ positively selected. The receptors were gathered from a man aged 30 to 45 in good health.

The CDR3 DNA sequence: TGTGCCATCAGCTTGAGCAGACGACAGGGCATGCCCTCCTACGAGCAGTACTTC. Protein product: CAISLSRRQGMPSYEQYF. The chain joins TRBV10-3 to TRBJ2-7; 7 bases are a match to TRBD1. From germline, CDR1 is ENHRY and CDR2 SYGVKD. With V trimmed by 6 bases and J by 0 bases, 17 bases remained unmatched. This CDR3 spans 18 amino acids.

The chain recombines TRBV28 with TRBJ2-3; D is uncertain. This CDR3 is 14 amino acids long. V shed 8 bases and J shed 8 bases, with 20 bases lying between them. The germline CDR1 and CDR2 sequences are MDHEN and SYDVKM. In DNA form, the CDR3 reads TGTGCCAGCTCTCCACGGGCCCTCAGTGGTACGCAGTATTTT. Translating it yields CASSPRALSGTQYF.

CDR3 loop: CASTGGSDYGYTF. In DNA, the CDR3 is TGTGCCAGCACAGGAGGGAGTGACTATGGCTACACCTTC. This sequence joins TRBV2 and TRBJ1-2; the D is unclear. Looked up from germline, CDR1 is SNHLY and CDR2 is FYNNEI. V lost 7 bases, J lost 3 bases, and 12 bases lay in between. This CDR3 has 13 residues.

The V gene is TRBV6-5, the J gene TRBJ1-5, with D possibly being TRBD1 (6 bases). Germline loops: CDR1 MNHEY, CDR2 SVGAGI. V was clipped by 5 bases and J by 3 bases, with 14 bases between them. The CDR3 contains 15 residues. The CDR3 here is CASSPDRFLNQPQHF. DNA of the CDR3: TGTGCCAGCAGTCCCGACAGGTTCCTCAATCAGCCCCAGCATTTT.

The genes are TRBV5-6 and TRBJ2-5, with 11 positions matching TRBD2. The germline gives CDR1 SGHDT, CDR2 YYEEEE. There are 18 residues in the CDR3. J gave up 2 bases and V 0 bases, and 9 bases lay outside the gene matches. CDR3 sequence (DNA): TGTGCCAGCAGCTTGGCCCGGGCTAGCGGGAGGTCGCAAGAGACCCAGTACTTC. This encodes CASSLARASGRSQETQYF. Full variable domain (missing parts from reference TRBV5-6 and TRBJ2-5): DAGVTQSPTHLIKTRGQQVTLRCSPKSGHDTVSWYQQALGQGPQFIFQYYEEEERQRGNFPDRFSGHQFPNYSSELNVNALLLGDSALYLCASSLARASGRSQETQYFGPGTRLLVL.

This rearrangement joins TRBV27 to TRBJ2-5, with D possibly being TRBD1 (5 bases). CDR1 is MNHEY, CDR2 SMNVEV, per germline (reference sequence). The CDR3 contains 15 residues. Trimming removed 4 bases at V and 4 bases at J, with 16 bases between. The CDR3 sequence: CASSSLSGWAETQYF. CDR3 DNA: TGTGCCAGCAGTTCTCTGTCAGGGTGGGCAGAGACCCAGTACTTC.

The V gene is TRBV2, the J gene TRBJ2-7, with 9 bases identical to TRBD1. V was clipped by 8 bases and J by 7 bases; unmatched bases: 15. In germline, CDR1 is SNHLY, CDR2 FYNNEI. This CDR3 spans 15 amino acids. The CDR3 is CASRTPHRDRDEQYF. In DNA, the CDR3 is TGTGCCAGCCGTACCCCCCACCGGGACAGGGATGAGCAGTACTTC. Full variable domain (outside the CDR3, taken from reference TRBV2 and TRBJ2-7): EPEVTQTPSHQVTQMGQEVILRCVPISNHLYFYWYRQILGQKVEFLVSFYNNEISEKSEIFDDQFSVERPDGSNFTLKIRSTKLEDSAMYFCASRTPHRDRDEQYFGPGTRLTVT.

The chain employs TRBV5-1 and TRBJ2-5; D remains ambiguous. The CDR3 has 13 residues. The V end lost 3 bases, the J end lost 1 base, and 7 bases lay between the germline ends. Germline V CDR1 and CDR2: SGHRS, YFSETQ. CDR3 protein: CASSSLTQETQYF. CDR3 coding DNA: TGCGCCAGCAGCTCCTTGACCCAAGAGACCCAGTACTTC.

The rearrangement joins TRBV7-4 to TRBJ2-7; 7 bases are shared with TRBD2. The ends lost 1 base at V and 2 bases at J; junction bases unmatched: 5. Germline CDR1 and CDR2: SGHVT and SQSDAQ. The CDR3 totals 15 residues. This CDR3 is CASSLELANAYEQYF. CDR3 nucleotide sequence: TGTGCCAGCAGCTTAGAACTAGCGAACGCCTACGAGCAGTACTTC.

The V call is TRBV29-1, the J call TRBJ2-2; D is unclear. Germline CDR1 SQVTM, CDR2 ANQGSEA. The CDR3 covers 13 residues. The V and J ends lost 7 bases and 4 bases respectively, with 13 bases between them. Written as DNA, the CDR3 is TGCAGCGCCTTATGGTCGAGCACCGGGGAGCTGTTTTTT. Residues: CSALWSSTGELFF.

The chain joins TRBV5-1 to TRBJ2-3, with 12 bases lining up with TRBD2. J gave up 4 bases and V 4 bases, and 7 bases lay outside the gene matches. CDR1 and CDR2 from the germline V gene are SGHRS and YFSETQ. The CDR3 length is 16 residues. As DNA, the CDR3 is TGCGCCAGCAGCATTCTAGCGGGAGGGATCCCAGATACGCAGTATTTT. It specifies CASSILAGGIPDTQYF.

This rearrangement joins TRBV11-2 to TRBJ2-1; 13 positions match TRBD2. Per the germline V gene, CDR1 is SGHAT and CDR2 is FQNNGV. V shed 5 bases and J 3 bases; nucleotides not matched to a gene: 7. The CDR3 consists of 17 residues. The CDR3 coding sequence is TGTGCCAGCAGCAGAGGACTAGCGGGAGTAGTCTACAATGAGCAGTTCTTC. This encodes CASSRGLAGVVYNEQFF.

V and J are TRBV7-9 and TRBJ2-1, with TRBD2 identical over 8 bases. The CDR3 loop spans 19 amino acids. V shed 0 bases and J 0 bases; nucleotides not matched to a gene: 10. CDR1 and CDR2 (germline): SEHNR, FQNEAQ (reference sequence). The CDR3 DNA is TGTGCCAGCAGCTTAGCTTTGTCACTAGCGGATCGCTCCTACAATGAGCAGTTCTTC. It codes for CASSLALSLADRSYNEQFF.

This chain joins TRBV2 and TRBJ2-5; unclear D gene. The CDR3 consists of 14 residues. Looked up from germline, CDR1 is SNHLY and CDR2 is FYNNEI. Trimming took 9 bases from V and 2 from J, leaving 16 bases between them. CDR3 sequence reads: CASIVTNAQETQYF. DNA of the CDR3: TGTGCCAGTATAGTTACTAACGCTCAAGAGACCCAGTACTTC.

V is TRBV4-1 and J is TRBJ2-7; 10 nucleotides match TRBD2. With 3 bases clipped from V and 4 bases from J, the junction kept 6 bases outside the gene matches. This CDR3 spans 15 amino acids. Germline lookup yields CDR1 MGHRA and CDR2 YSYEKL. The CDR3 loop reads CASSHSSGSLYEQYF. CDR3 coding DNA: TGCGCCAGCAGCCACTCTAGCGGGAGTTTGTACGAGCAGTACTTC.

The chain is built from TRBV27 and TRBJ2-3; TRBD1 agrees at 8 bases. The junction had 10 bases not matched to a gene; V was cut back by 5 bases and J by 6 bases. The CDR3 sequence is 15 residues long. CDR1 is MNHEY, CDR2 SMNVEV, per germline (reference sequence). DNA for the CDR3: TGTGCCAGCAGTCCCCGGACAGGGTGGAAGGATACGCAGTATTTT. Its protein is CASSPRTGWKDTQYF.

This clone occurred once. The J gene is TRBJ2-7, the V gene TRBV20-1; no firm D call. The CDR3 runs to 11 residues. Germline values: CDR1 DFQATT, CDR2 SNEGSKA (reference sequence). Trimming shortened V by 3 bases and J by 5 bases, and 8 bases separated the two germline ends. CDR3 in amino acids: CSASRRDEQYF. The CDR3 bases are TGCAGTGCTAGTCGCCGAGACGAGCAGTACTTC.

The chain is built from TRBV28 and TRBJ1-5; D gene ambiguous. The CDR3 is made up of 13 amino acids. Germline CDR1 reads MDHEN; CDR2 reads SYDVKM. V was pared by 3 bases and J by 5 bases, with 8 bases between. CDR3 in DNA: TGTGCCAGCAGTTTTGGTGCCTATCAGCCCCAGCATTTT. Translated: CASSFGAYQPQHF.

V gene TRBV28 combines with J gene TRBJ2-1; D unresolved. Trimming pared 6 bases from V and 7 bases from J, leaving 19 bases between. The CDR3 consists of 15 residues. Per germline, CDR1 MDHEN and CDR2 SYDVKM. CDR3 DNA sequence: TGTGCCAGCAGAGCGACGCCGTTTGGAAGGAATGAGCAGTTCTTC. It codes for CASRATPFGRNEQFF.

Worth noting for this clone: At one of its ends the junction is not consistent with the germline gene, which may arise from a read error. Here the CDR3 DNA reads TGTGCCAGCAGTGAACACATTCAGGCCCTTGGGCACTTC. This encodes CASSEHIQALGHF. The V and J genes are TRBV6-1 and TRBJ2-7, with D uncertain. The V gene's germline CDR1 is MNHNS and CDR2 SASEGT. This CDR3 has 13 amino acids.

The chain is built from TRBV28 and TRBJ1-1; no clear D gene. The CDR3 has 14 residues. Germline loops: CDR1 MDHEN, CDR2 SYDVKM. V lost 5 bases to trimming and J lost 4 bases, with 14 bases between them. CDR3 loop: CASSTDAGGTEAFF. CDR3 DNA: TGTGCCAGCAGTACGGATGCGGGAGGCACTGAAGCTTTCTTT.